This T cell receptor beta chain emerged from a study of T-cell reconstitution after alpha-beta-depleted transplantation in children. General study findings and limits: Expanded graft clones numbering several hundred reportedly gave rise to alpha-beta T cells about two months after transplant. Newly produced T cells mostly provided counts and TCRbeta diversity after one year, as hyperexpanded clones declined.

It was with unique molecular identifiers that the TCRbeta library was prepared. TCRdb re-called the PCR reads through MiXCR, storing one row per CDR3 protein. The table has about 980,000 distinct CDR3 sequences, around 30% seen once. This clonotype was seen only a few times. Its target is unknown. The CDR3 spans 15 residues. Germline loops: CDR1 LNHNV, CDR2 YYDKDF (reference sequence). V was trimmed by 0 bases and J by 2 bases, leaving 10 bases between them. This chain links TRBV15 with TRBJ2-5, with D possibly matching TRBD1 (6 bases). The clonotype comes from a boy less than two years old who had a stem cell transplant for SCID, so the T cells may come from the graft donor. The sequencing here drew on PBMCs, mostly from graft donor cells, taken 360 days after TCRalphabeta/CD19-depleted stem cell transplant. The CDR3 loop is CATSRDLGQQETQYF. In DNA, the CDR3 is TGTGCCACCAGCAGAGATTTAGGACAGCAAGAGACCCAGTACTTC.